This TCR beta chain stems from a study of vaccination effects on CD4 cells after COVID-19. Here immunoSEQ multiplex PCR was the method, and the copy in TCRdb shows in-frame clones only, minus some. The profile covers some 22,000 clones, with around 77% appearing a single time and about 24% taken by the ten largest. This clone was seen more than once but under ten times. The antigen is not known. V shed 2 bases and J 0 bases; nucleotides not matched to a gene: 5. Germline V gene lookup returns CDR1 LGHDT and CDR2 YNNKEL (reference sequence). The CDR3 loop spans 17 amino acids. In the ViraFEST assay, antigen-specific CD4+ clonotypes were identified by expansion after peptide-pool stimulation. Having been cultured for approximately ten days, the cells underwent CD4+ T cell isolation. Each participant was given two doses of one vaccine (BNT162b2 or mRNA-1273). Supplemented with approximately 10 IU/ml IL-2 and 10 ug/ml peptides, some 2 million PBMC per well were kept in culture.

This chain joins TRBV3-1 (or the pseudogene TRBV3-2) and TRBJ2-2; 8 bases match TRBD1. The clonotype was recovered from a human donor who received a COVID-19 vaccine. Sequencing was performed on CD4+ T cells from PBMCs cultured with HCoV-NL63 spike peptides, taken after COVID-19 vaccination. The CDR3 reads CASSQIGTGANTGELFF. The DNA for the CDR3 is TGTGCCAGCAGCCAAATTGGGACAGGAGCGAACACCGGGGAGCTGTTTTTT.